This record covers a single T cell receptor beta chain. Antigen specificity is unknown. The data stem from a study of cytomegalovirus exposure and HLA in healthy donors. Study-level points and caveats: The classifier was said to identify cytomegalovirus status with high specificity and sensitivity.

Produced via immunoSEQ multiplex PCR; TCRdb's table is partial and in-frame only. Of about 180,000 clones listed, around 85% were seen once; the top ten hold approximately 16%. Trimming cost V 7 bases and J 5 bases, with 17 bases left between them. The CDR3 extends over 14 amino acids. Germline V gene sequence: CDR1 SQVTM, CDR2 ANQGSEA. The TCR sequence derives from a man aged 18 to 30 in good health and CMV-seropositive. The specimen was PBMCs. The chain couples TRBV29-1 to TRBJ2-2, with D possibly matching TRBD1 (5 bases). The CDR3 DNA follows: TGCAGCGCTCCAGGGAATCGAGAGACCGGGGAGCTGTTTTTT. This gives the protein CSAPGNRETGELFF.